This TCR beta chain derives from a study of beta chain features in type 1 diabetes (dated by TCRdb to 2017 to 2018). Background on the whole study: No differences in mean age, gender distribution, total cell number or subset yield were found between patients and healthy donors. A total of some 110 million sorted cells were examined across all samples, and a strong correlation was observed between cell number per subset and RNA yield. The study compared the TCRB repertoires of sorted circulating CD4+ T cell subsets in recently diagnosed type 1 diabetes patients with those in matched healthy donors. Regulatory and stem cell-like memory subsets were isolated from only 8 patients and about eight healthy donors, whereas naive and central memory subsets came from all 30 or so donors.

This clone was found a few times. The antigen it binds to is not known. Base qualities are not at hand, and no much larger clone is one base apart. From the germline V gene, CDR1 is MNHGY and CDR2 is SAAAGT. The CDR3, from cysteine to phenylalanine, totals 18 residues. Only the CDR3 DNA is retained, 54 bases long and in frame from the first base. Relative to germline, V is missing 0 bases and J is missing 6 bases, with 15 bases of the junction outside any gene match. A single peripheral blood draw of around 120 mL on average was collected from each donor into heparinised tubes. Using a panel that included CD45RO, CCR7, CD25, CD127, CD95 and CD27, naive, central memory, regulatory and stem cell-like memory CD4+ T cells were sorted on a BD FACSAria II. Every sorted population had a purity above 95%. PBMCs were separated immediately by Lymphoprep density gradient centrifugation and were stained directly, without being cultured. Samples were stained and sorted in pairs, with one healthy donor and one patient per experiment, so that batch effects were minimized.

The entire isolated RNA was reverse transcribed using the High Capacity cDNA Reverse Transcription Kit, and thus expressed TCRB transcripts were sequenced. Naive, central memory and regulatory T cell samples underwent deep immunoSEQ sequencing, averaging roughly 3.4 million total reads per sample. Sorted cells were lysed in RLT buffer and RNA was extracted with DNase-treated RNeasy Micro or Mini kits, depending on cell number. To prevent cross-contamination, each cell subset was processed individually, whereas patient and healthy donor samples were processed jointly. Using the immunoSEQ multiplex PCR, TCRB sequences were amplified from cDNA into 87-bp fragments spanning the CDR3 region. Sequencing of the amplicons was performed on the Illumina HiSeq platform. Regarding the original processing steps: PCR bias was computationally corrected using synthetic template baselines, reads within Hamming distance 2 were collapsed, and singletons that could not be merged were discarded. Reads were aligned against IMGT so that V, D and J genes, CDR3 length and insertions or deletions at six rearrangement sites could be assigned. Within each subset, clonotype counts were normalized to sorted cell number, and only after that were true diversity and Gini coefficients computed with the tcR R package. The overlap coefficient, calculated on TCRB nucleotide sequences, was used to quantify repertoire sharing. Out-of-frame TCRB sequences from naive cells were analyzed to stand in for the pre-selection repertoire. TCRdb limited this immuneACCESS table to in-frame rearrangements with V and J called. A share of clones is missing; checked studies link under half to unresolved V genes, and the rest is unexplained. Clone size and the V and J calls come from that table; the DNA yielded D and trimming. This sample lists more than 300,000 clones; over 10% were detected once. Jointly, the top ten make up 0.0095% to 0.011% of the sample.

Broader findings and caveats from the paper: Shorter templates might have been favored by PCR, but patient and control samples were amplified and corrected together, so both groups would have been affected equally by any skew. Naive, central memory and regulatory TCRB repertoires appeared more similar among patients than among healthy donors. At VDJ recombination sites, patients with type 1 diabetes made fewer insertions and deleted more nucleotides, a pattern implying thymic rearrangement abnormalities. Type 1 diabetes patients showed a moderate but significant shortening of TCRB CDR3 length in all four CD4+ subsets. Because small numbers of individuals were included in the HLA sub-analyses, any influence of HLA type on TCRB rearrangement was left unresolved. Because cDNA rather than genomic DNA was sequenced, highly expressing activated cells could have been over-represented, although no difference in activation and CD3 levels was found between groups.

This sequence was found in a woman aged 18-30 years with type 1 diabetes. The sample taken for sequencing was naive CD4+ T cells from blood. In light of the paper, this sample's cell subset or site label describes: true naive CD4+ T cells. The V gene is TRBV6-8 and the J gene is TRBJ2-7, and TRBD1 aligns with 9 junction nucleotides. The CDR3 region: CASSYSIKIRTGGGEQYF. The DNA is as follows: TGTGCCAGCAGTTACTCGATTAAAATCCGAACAGGGGGCGGCGAGCAGTACTTC.